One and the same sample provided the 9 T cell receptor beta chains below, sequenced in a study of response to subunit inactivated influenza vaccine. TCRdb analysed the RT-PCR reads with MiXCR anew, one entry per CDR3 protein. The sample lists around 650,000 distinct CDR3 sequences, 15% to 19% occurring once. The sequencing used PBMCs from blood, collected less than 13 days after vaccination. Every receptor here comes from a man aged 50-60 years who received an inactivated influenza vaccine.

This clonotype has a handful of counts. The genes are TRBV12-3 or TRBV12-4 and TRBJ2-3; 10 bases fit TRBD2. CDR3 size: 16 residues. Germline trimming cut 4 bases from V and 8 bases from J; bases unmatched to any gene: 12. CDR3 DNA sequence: TGTGCCAGCAGTTGGACTAGCGGATCCTTACCCGGTACGCAGTATTTT. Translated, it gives CASSWTSGSLPGTQYF.

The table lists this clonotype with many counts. CDR3 region: CASTKGNPNTEAFF. The CDR3 DNA sequence: TGTGCCAGCACCAAAGGGAACCCCAACACTGAAGCTTTCTTT. J is TRBJ1-1 and V is TRBV12-3 or TRBV12-4; no clear D. The CDR3 extends over 14 amino acids. The V and J ends lost 7 bases and 2 bases respectively, with 14 bases between them.

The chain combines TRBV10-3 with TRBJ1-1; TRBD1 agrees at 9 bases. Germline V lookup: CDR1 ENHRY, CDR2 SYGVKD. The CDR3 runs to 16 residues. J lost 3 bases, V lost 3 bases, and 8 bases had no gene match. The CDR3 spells CAISDPWTGVDTEAFF. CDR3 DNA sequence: TGTGCCATCAGTGACCCCTGGACAGGGGTGGACACTGAAGCTTTCTTT.

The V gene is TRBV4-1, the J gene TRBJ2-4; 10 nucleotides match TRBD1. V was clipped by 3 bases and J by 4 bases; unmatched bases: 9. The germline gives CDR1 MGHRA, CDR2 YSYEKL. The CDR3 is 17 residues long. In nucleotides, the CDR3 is TGCGCCAGCAGCCACGTCATCCCGGGACAGGGGAAAAACATTCAGTACTTC. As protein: CASSHVIPGQGKNIQYF.

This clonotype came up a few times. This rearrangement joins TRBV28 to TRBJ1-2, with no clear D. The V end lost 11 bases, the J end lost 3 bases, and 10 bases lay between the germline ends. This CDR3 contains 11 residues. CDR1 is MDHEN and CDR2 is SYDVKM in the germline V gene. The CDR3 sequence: CACAEYYGYTF. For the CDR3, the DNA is TGTGCCTGCGCGGAGTACTATGGCTACACCTTC.

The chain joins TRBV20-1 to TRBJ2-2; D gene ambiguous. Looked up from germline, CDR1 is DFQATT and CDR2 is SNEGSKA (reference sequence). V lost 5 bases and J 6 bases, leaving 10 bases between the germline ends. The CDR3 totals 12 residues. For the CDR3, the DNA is TGCAGTGCTTACGCGGTCTCCGGGGAGCTGTTTTTT. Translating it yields CSAYAVSGELFF.

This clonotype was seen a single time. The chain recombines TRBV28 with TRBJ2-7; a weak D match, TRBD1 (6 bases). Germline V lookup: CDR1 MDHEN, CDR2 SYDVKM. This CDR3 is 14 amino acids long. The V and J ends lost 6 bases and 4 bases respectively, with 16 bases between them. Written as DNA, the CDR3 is TGTGCCAGCAGGTATACAGGGTCCCTTTACGAGCAGTACTTC. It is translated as CASRYTGSLYEQYF.

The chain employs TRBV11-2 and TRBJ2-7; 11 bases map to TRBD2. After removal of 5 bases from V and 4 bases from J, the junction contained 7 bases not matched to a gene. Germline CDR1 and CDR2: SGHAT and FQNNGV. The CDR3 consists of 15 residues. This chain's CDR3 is CASSKLAGVLYEQYF. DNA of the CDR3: TGTGCCAGCAGCAAACTAGCGGGAGTACTGTACGAGCAGTACTTC.

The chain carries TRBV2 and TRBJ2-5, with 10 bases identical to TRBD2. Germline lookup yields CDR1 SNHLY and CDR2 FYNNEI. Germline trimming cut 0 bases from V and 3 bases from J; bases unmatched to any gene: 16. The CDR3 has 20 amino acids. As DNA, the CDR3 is TGTGCCAGCAGTGAAGCGGGCGAGCGGGGGGGCTGGGGAGTAGAAGAGACCCAGTACTTC. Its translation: CASSEAGERGGWGVEETQYF.